Listed below are T cell receptor beta chains from one sample, sequenced in a study of identical twins. TCRdb recomputed calls from the 5' RACE reads with MiXCR, one row per CDR3 protein. The repertoire includes approximately 680,000 distinct CDR3 sequences, around 7.4% of them detected once, and approximately 1.5% sits in the top ten. These data also featured in a second study, about yellow fever vaccine responses in identical twins.

Sequencing input: PBMCs. The receptor source for this set is a woman between 18 and 29 years old in good health. Each CDR3 is given with its conserved first and last residue. The D gene is left open where the match is weak. Clone size is stated in some rows and not others, as once, few, many or a class when expanded.

V gene: TRBV2; D gene: NA; clone size: NA; J gene: TRBJ1-1; CDR3 DNA: TGTGCCAGCAGTGACCTGGGGCAAACTGAAGCTTTCTTT; CDR3 protein: CASSDLGQTEAFF
V gene: TRBV10-3; D gene: NA; clone size: NA; J gene: TRBJ1-1; CDR3 DNA: TGTGCCATCAGTGGGGGACAGAACACTGAAGCTTTCTTT; CDR3 protein: CAISGGQNTEAFF
V gene: TRBV5-6; D gene: NA; clone size: NA; J gene: TRBJ2-3; CDR3 DNA: TGTGCCAGCAACGCGAAGGTTCCTGGTGGCACAGATACGCAGTATTTT; CDR3 protein: CASNAKVPGGTDTQYF
V gene: TRBV2; D gene: NA; clone size: few; J gene: TRBJ1-2; CDR3 DNA: TGTGCCAGCAGTGATTTGAACTATGGCTACACCTTC; CDR3 protein: CASSDLNYGYTF
V gene: TRBV7-9; D gene: TRBD1; clone size: many; J gene: TRBJ1-2; CDR3 DNA: TGTGCCAGCAGCACATTTGTGGGGACAGTCTTCGGCTACACCTTC; CDR3 protein: CASSTFVGTVFGYTF
V gene: TRBV6-5; D gene: TRBD1; clone size: NA; J gene: TRBJ2-7; CDR3 DNA: TGTGCCAGCAGTTACTCAAAGGGACAGGGGAAGTTTTCCTACGAGCAGTACTTC; CDR3 protein: CASSYSKGQGKFSYEQYF
V gene: TRBV3-1; D gene: NA; clone size: few; J gene: TRBJ2-7; CDR3 DNA: TGTGCCAGCAGCCCCGGCTACAGGCCAAGTTACGAGCAGTACTTC; CDR3 protein: CASSPGYRPSYEQYF
V gene: TRBV3-1; D gene: NA; clone size: many; J gene: TRBJ1-4; CDR3 DNA: TGTGCCAGCAGCCCCGGGCTCGCCGGAAAACTGTTTTTT; CDR3 protein: CASSPGLAGKLFF
V gene: TRBV4-1; D gene: NA; clone size: NA; J gene: TRBJ2-7; CDR3 DNA: TGCGCCAGCAGCCAAGGACAGGGAGGAACCTACGAGCAGTACTTC; CDR3 protein: CASSQGQGGTYEQYF
V gene: TRBV7-9; D gene: NA; clone size: few; J gene: TRBJ2-1; CDR3 DNA: TGTGCCAGCAGCCCTAATCCCAATGAGCAGTTCTTC; CDR3 protein: CASSPNPNEQFF
V gene: TRBV2; D gene: NA; clone size: NA; J gene: TRBJ2-3; CDR3 DNA: TGTGCCAGCAGTGGGGGGCGCGAGAACACAGATACGCAGTATTTT; CDR3 protein: CASSGGRENTDTQYF
V gene: TRBV3-1; D gene: NA; clone size: NA; J gene: TRBJ1-1; CDR3 DNA: TGTGCCAGCAGCCAAGTGAGATCTGAAGCTTTCTTT; CDR3 protein: CASSQVRSEAFF
V gene: TRBV12-3/TRBV12-4; D gene: TRBD1; clone size: many; J gene: TRBJ1-5; CDR3 DNA: TGTGCCAGCAGTTACGGGACAGGGAAACTTCAGCCCCAGCATTTT; CDR3 protein: CASSYGTGKLQPQHF
V gene: TRBV20-1; D gene: NA; clone size: many; J gene: TRBJ1-5; CDR3 DNA: TGCAGTGCTAGAGTGGGGCGGAAGGGGCCCCAGCATTTT; CDR3 protein: CSARVGRKGPQHF
V gene: TRBV12-3/TRBV12-4; D gene: NA; clone size: many; J gene: TRBJ2-7; CDR3 DNA: TGTGCCAGCAGCGAAACTATACAACCTTCCTACGAGCAGTACTTC; CDR3 protein: CASSETIQPSYEQYF
V gene: TRBV20-1; D gene: TRBD1; clone size: NA; J gene: TRBJ1-2; CDR3 DNA: TGCAGTGCCGAGAGACAGGGTAACCTACAGGGCTACACCTTC; CDR3 protein: CSAERQGNLQGYTF
V gene: TRBV29-1; D gene: NA; clone size: few; J gene: TRBJ2-2; CDR3 DNA: TGCAGCGGTAAACAACATGTGGACACCGGGGAGCTGTTTTTT; CDR3 protein: CSGKQHVDTGELFF
V gene: TRBV11-2; D gene: NA; clone size: many; J gene: TRBJ1-1; CDR3 DNA: TGTGCCAGCAGCTCCGGACAATCGAACACTGAAGCTTTCTTT; CDR3 protein: CASSSGQSNTEAFF
V gene: TRBV5-4; D gene: NA; clone size: once; J gene: TRBJ2-2; CDR3 DNA: TGTGCCAGCAGCTCTGGAGATCAGGGTAACACCGGGGAGCTGTTTTTT; CDR3 protein: CASSSGDQGNTGELFF
V gene: TRBV6-2/TRBV6-3; D gene: NA; clone size: many; J gene: TRBJ2-1; CDR3 DNA: TGTGCCAGCAGTTACCGGGGCGGTGGGGAGCAGTTCTTC; CDR3 protein: CASSYRGGGEQFF
V gene: TRBV28; D gene: NA; clone size: NA; J gene: TRBJ2-1; CDR3 DNA: TGTGCCAGCAGTTTTCACTCTGGGGACAATGAGCAGTTCTTC; CDR3 protein: CASSFHSGDNEQFF
V gene: TRBV5-1; D gene: TRBD2; clone size: many; J gene: TRBJ2-7; CDR3 DNA: TGCGCCAGCAGCTACCTGACTAGCGGGAGCTCCTACGAGCAGTACTTC; CDR3 protein: CASSYLTSGSSYEQYF
V gene: TRBV3-1; D gene: NA; clone size: few; J gene: TRBJ1-5; CDR3 DNA: TGTGCCAGCAGCCCGACGTCTAAGACACAAAATCAGCCCCAGCATTTT; CDR3 protein: CASSPTSKTQNQPQHF
V gene: TRBV15; D gene: NA; clone size: NA; J gene: TRBJ2-3; CDR3 DNA: TGTGCCACCGGTCGAGGGGGTCGCACAGATACGCAGTATTTT; CDR3 protein: CATGRGGRTDTQYF
V gene: TRBV19; D gene: NA; clone size: once; J gene: TRBJ2-3; CDR3 DNA: TGTGCCAGTAGTATAGGAGCGGTGGATACGCAGTATTTT; CDR3 protein: CASSIGAVDTQYF
V gene: TRBV29-1; D gene: TRBD1; clone size: many; J gene: TRBJ2-3; CDR3 DNA: TGCAGCGTACCGCACAGGGGTGGGACAGATACGCAGTATTTT; CDR3 protein: CSVPHRGGTDTQYF
V gene: TRBV29-1; D gene: NA; clone size: few; J gene: TRBJ1-1; CDR3 DNA: TGCAGCGTTGAAGACGGACATAACACTGAAGCTTTCTTT; CDR3 protein: CSVEDGHNTEAFF
V gene: TRBV12-3/TRBV12-4; D gene: NA; clone size: few; J gene: TRBJ2-5; CDR3 DNA: TGTGCCAGCCGGACGGTGGGGGAAGAGACCCAGTACTTC; CDR3 protein: CASRTVGEETQYF
V gene: TRBV5-6; D gene: TRBD2; clone size: NA; J gene: TRBJ2-2; CDR3 DNA: TGTGCCAGCAGCTTGGCGGGGGGGGGCGCCCGGACCGGGGAGCTGTTTTTT; CDR3 protein: CASSLAGGGARTGELFF
V gene: TRBV10-3; D gene: NA; clone size: NA; J gene: TRBJ2-1; CDR3 DNA: TGTGCCATCAGTAATGTGCGGCAGGGTGGTGAGCAGTTCTTC; CDR3 protein: CAISNVRQGGEQFF
V gene: TRBV7-9; D gene: TRBD2; clone size: few; J gene: TRBJ2-1; CDR3 DNA: TGTGCCAGCAGCACTAGCGGAACAACCTACAATGAGCAGTTCTTC; CDR3 protein: CASSTSGTTYNEQFF
V gene: TRBV24-1; D gene: TRBD1; clone size: NA; J gene: TRBJ2-3; CDR3 DNA: TGTGCCACCAGTGATCCGGGACAGGTGTACCCAGATACGCAGTATTTT; CDR3 protein: CATSDPGQVYPDTQYF
V gene: TRBV20-1; D gene: NA; clone size: few; J gene: TRBJ1-1; CDR3 DNA: TGCAGTGCTAGAAGTTCGGGGGGTGTCACTGAAGCTTTCTTT; CDR3 protein: CSARSSGGVTEAFF
V gene: TRBV10-3; D gene: TRBD1; clone size: few; J gene: TRBJ1-1; CDR3 DNA: TGTGCCATCACGACAGGGAAGAACACTGAAGCTTTCTTT; CDR3 protein: CAITTGKNTEAFF
V gene: TRBV7-2; D gene: NA; clone size: few; J gene: TRBJ2-2; CDR3 DNA: TGTGCCAGCAGCTTAGCGAGGGCTAGCGCGTACACCGGGGAGCTGTTTTTT; CDR3 protein: CASSLARASAYTGELFF
V gene: TRBV11-1; D gene: TRBD1; clone size: few; J gene: TRBJ1-1; CDR3 DNA: TGTGCCAGCAGCTTAACCGGGACAGGGGGCCGGATTAACACTGAAGCTTTCTTT; CDR3 protein: CASSLTGTGGRINTEAFF
V gene: TRBV3-1; D gene: TRBD1; clone size: many; J gene: TRBJ2-5; CDR3 DNA: TGTGCCAGCAGCCAAGCCTTAACAGGGGGACAAGAGACCCAGTACTTC; CDR3 protein: CASSQALTGGQETQYF
V gene: TRBV7-2; D gene: TRBD2; clone size: many; J gene: TRBJ2-1; CDR3 DNA: TGTGCCAGCAGCTCTTGGCGGGGGGTCTACAATGAGCAGTTCTTC; CDR3 protein: CASSSWRGVYNEQFF